The 13 T cell receptor beta chains given below trace back to one sample, sequenced in a study of breast tumors, draining lymph nodes, adjacent tissues. Axillary draining lymph nodes of breast cancer patients supplied the node samples. TCRdb reprocessed the multiplex PCR reads via MiXCR and lists one record per CDR3 protein. The table records some 150,000 distinct CDR3 sequences, about 22% of them present only once. The sequencing input was axillary lymph node tissue. Receptor source: a female donor with breast cancer. Some clones in this sample may be carry-over from other donors' samples.

This clonotype has only a few counts. The chain carries TRBV28 and TRBJ1-2, with no clear D. Trimming stripped 3 bases from V and 4 bases from J, with 15 bases between. The CDR3 covers 15 residues. Germline CDR1 MDHEN, CDR2 SYDVKM. The CDR3 coding sequence is TGTGCCAGCAGTTTGGGTATTGAGGTTGCCTATGGCTACACCTTC. This gives the protein CASSLGIEVAYGYTF.

There are many counts of this clonotype. The rearrangement joins TRBV6-2 or TRBV6-3 to TRBJ2-5; no clear D gene. The germline V gene has CDR1 MNHEY and CDR2 SVGEGT. V lost 6 bases and J 0 bases, leaving 11 bases between the germline ends. The CDR3 loop spans 14 amino acids. For the CDR3, the DNA is TGTGCCAGCAGGGCAGAACAGTACCAAGAGACCCAGTACTTC. Protein product: CASRAEQYQETQYF.

This clonotype has ten or more counts. V gene TRBV5-1 combines with J gene TRBJ2-7; 7 nucleotides agree with TRBD2. CDR3 length: 14 amino acids. Looked up from germline, CDR1 is SGHRS and CDR2 is YFSETQ. With 0 bases clipped from V and 4 bases from J, the junction kept 4 bases outside the gene matches. The CDR3 sequence: CASSLGLAKYEQYF. CDR3 DNA sequence: TGCGCCAGCAGCTTGGGACTAGCTAAGTACGAGCAGTACTTC.

This rearrangement joins TRBV18 to TRBJ2-3, with 14 bases aligning to TRBD2. With 1 base clipped from V and 4 bases from J, the junction kept 4 bases outside the gene matches. Germline V gene data show CDR1 as KGHSH and CDR2 as LQKENI. The CDR3 sequence is 17 residues long. The chain's CDR3 is CASSPRGLAGVADTQYF. CDR3 DNA: TGTGCCAGCTCACCACGGGGACTAGCGGGAGTTGCAGATACGCAGTATTTT.

Notes on this clonotype: A much larger clone lies one base from this, so it may be a read error. This rearrangement joins TRBV3-1 to TRBJ2-5; weak D call: TRBD2 (5 bases). The CDR3 is 13 amino acids. The V end was cut by 5 bases, the J end by 8 bases, with 15 bases between. Germline-derived CDR1 and CDR2 are LGHDT and YNNKEL (reference sequence). The CDR3 reads CASSYSAVETQYF. Written as DNA, the CDR3 is TGTGCCAGCAGCTATTCAGCGGTAGAAACCCAGTACTTC.

This clonotype was detected once. It may be a read error: a sequence one base away is much more abundant. J is TRBJ2-2 and V is TRBV5-6; tentative D call: TRBD1 (6 bases). Germline values: CDR1 SGHDT, CDR2 YYEEEE. The CDR3 runs 16 residues. The V end was cut by 2 bases, the J end by 4 bases, with 15 bases between. CDR3 region: CASSFYQGICTGELFF. The DNA for the CDR3 is TGTGCCAGCAGCTTCTATCAGGGGATCTGCACCGGGGAGCTGTTTTTT.

In this sample, this clonotype turned up many times. J is TRBJ1-5 and V is TRBV6-1; possibly TRBD1 for D (6 bases). Trimming took off 7 bases at V and 4 bases at J, with 20 bases between the two ends. The CDR3 is made up of 16 amino acids. Germline CDR1 and CDR2: MNHNS and SASEGT. DNA of the CDR3: TGTGCCAGCACCTTCGGGTGGGGGGGCCTTAATCAGCCCCAGCATTTT. Translation: CASTFGWGGLNQPQHF.

The V and J genes are TRBV28 and TRBJ2-7; 10 nucleotides agree with TRBD1. The CDR3 is 16 amino acids. J was trimmed by 3 bases and V by 6 bases; bases with no gene match: 11. Per germline, CDR1 MDHEN and CDR2 SYDVKM. CDR3 region: CASSPPEGQGFYEQYF. In DNA, the CDR3 is TGTGCCAGCAGCCCCCCAGAGGGACAGGGGTTCTACGAGCAGTACTTC.

V and J are TRBV3-1 and TRBJ2-5; perhaps D is TRBD1 or TRBD2 (5 bases each). Per germline, CDR1 LGHDT and CDR2 YNNKEL (reference sequence). CDR3 length: 14 amino acids. With 4 bases removed from V and 5 bases from J, the gap between germline ends came to 14 bases. CDR3 bases: TGTGCCAGCAGCCGACCCGCCTGGGGGGAGACCCAGTACTTC. It is translated as CASSRPAWGETQYF.

This chain joins TRBV11-3 and TRBJ2-6, with a possible D match to TRBD1 (5 bases). The CDR3 has 17 residues. V lost 5 bases to trimming and J lost 2 bases, with 16 bases between them. From germline, CDR1 is SGHNT and CDR2 YENEEA. The CDR3 nucleotides read TGTGCCAGCAGCCCCATCGCCCTGGGGCCTGGGGCCAACGTCCTGACTTTC. Residues: CASSPIALGPGANVLTF.

This clonotype was counted many times. The chain has TRBV15 and TRBJ2-1, with 11 bases that match TRBD2. CDR1 LNHNV and CDR2 YYDKDF come from the germline V gene (reference sequence). The CDR3 runs to 17 residues. J gave up 7 bases and V 0 bases, and 8 bases lay outside the gene matches. The chain's CDR3 is CATSRDLLAGGRNEQFF. Written as DNA, the CDR3 is TGTGCCACCAGCAGAGATCTCTTAGCGGGAGGGCGAAATGAGCAGTTCTTC.

With respect to this clonotype: Just one base apart from a much larger clone, this may be a read error. The V call is TRBV20-1, the J call TRBJ2-5, with 7 bases matching TRBD1. V shed 6 bases, J shed 4 bases, and the junction held 5 bases outside the gene matches. This CDR3 region has 12 residues. The germline V gene has CDR1 DFQATT and CDR2 SNEGSKA (reference sequence). The CDR3 protein is CSARQGSETQYF. Here the CDR3 DNA reads TGCAGTGCGAGACAGGGTTCAGAGACCCAGTACTTC.

This rearrangement joins TRBV7-3 to TRBJ2-1; D is ambiguous. Per germline, CDR1 SGHTA and CDR2 FQGTGA. This CDR3 contains 12 residues. V lost 4 bases, J lost 6 bases, and 7 bases lay in between. The CDR3 bases are TGTGCCAGCAGCTCAAATAGCAATGAGCAGTTCTTC. It yields the protein CASSSNSNEQFF.